These 24 T cell receptor beta chains originate from one sample sequenced in a study of T cell changes during pregnancy in multiple sclerosis. Libraries were prepared by immunoSEQ multiplex PCR; TCRdb keeps only in-frame clonotypes and omits some of them. The sample lists just under 65,000 clones, around 91% occurring once. The sample in question was peripheral blood, obtained in the third trimester of pregnancy. These receptors were obtained from a female donor in good health, enrolled as a control in a pregnancy study.

This clone showed up just once. CDR3 residues: CASSFPGHWGYTF. The CDR3 coding sequence is TGTGCCAGCAGCTTTCCGGGACACTGGGGCTACACCTTC. The chain uses TRBV13 and TRBJ1-2; tentatively, D is TRBD1 (6 bases). Germline lookup yields CDR1 PRHDT and CDR2 FYEKMQ (reference sequence). V lost 3 bases and J lost 8, with 13 bases in between. CDR3 size: 13 residues.

V is TRBV27 and J is TRBJ1-2; D gene ambiguous. CDR1 and CDR2 from the germline V gene are MNHEY and SMNVEV (reference sequence). V was clipped by 0 bases and J by 4 bases, with 9 bases between them. The CDR3 runs 14 residues. The CDR3 sequence is CASSLSRESYGYTF. The CDR3 DNA reads as TGTGCCAGCAGTTTATCGCGGGAATCCTATGGCTACACCTTC.

The gene calls are TRBV29-1 and TRBJ2-7; 7 bases map to TRBD1. V was pared by 0 bases and J by 4 bases, with 6 bases of the junction left unmatched. The CDR3 loop spans 14 amino acids. CDR1 and CDR2 from the germline V gene are SQVTM and ANQGSEA. The CDR3 DNA reads TGCAGCGTTGAAGATAGGCAGGGGGTTTACGAGCAGTACTTC. It codes for CSVEDRQGVYEQYF.

V gene TRBV9 combines with J gene TRBJ1-2, with 10 bases lining up with TRBD1. The CDR3 extends over 17 amino acids. The trim removed 4 bases at V and 1 base at J, leaving 10 bases unmatched. Germline CDR1 reads SGDLS; CDR2 reads YYNGEE. CDR3 sequence: CASSTTGTGDFNYGYTF. Written as DNA, the CDR3 is TGTGCCAGCAGCACCACCGGGACAGGGGATTTTAACTATGGCTACACCTTC.

This chain joins TRBV14 and TRBJ2-4; maybe TRBD2 (6 bases). The CDR3 sequence is 15 residues long. V was cut by 4 bases and J by 7 bases, with 17 bases left in between. Germline CDR1 reads SGHDN; CDR2 reads FVKESK. The CDR3 loop reads CASSPLGGLENIQYF. The DNA of the CDR3 is TGTGCCAGCAGCCCCCTCGGGGGATTAGAGAACATTCAGTACTTC.

The chain couples TRBV7-9 to TRBJ2-1, with 11 positions matching TRBD2. V lost 4 bases, J lost 6 bases, and 5 bases stayed unmatched. Per the germline V gene, CDR1 is SEHNR and CDR2 is FQNEAQ (reference sequence). The CDR3 is made up of 15 amino acids. The CDR3 nucleotides read TGTGCCAGCAGCTCGGGACTAGCGGACCCCAATGAGCAGTTCTTC. Its protein product is CASSSGLADPNEQFF.

The sample holds one count of this clone. V is TRBV7-9 and J is TRBJ2-1; D perhaps matches TRBD1 (5 bases). This CDR3 has 17 amino acids. The germline V and J ends were trimmed by 2 bases and 6 bases, with 20 bases remaining between them. From germline, CDR1 is SEHNR and CDR2 FQNEAQ (reference sequence). The CDR3 sequence: CASSLLGHTRGVNEQFF. CDR3 DNA: TGTGCCAGCAGCTTATTGGGGCACACCCGAGGAGTCAATGAGCAGTTCTTC.

The V and J genes are TRBV13 and TRBJ2-1, with 8 bases lining up with TRBD2. CDR1 PRHDT and CDR2 FYEKMQ come from the germline V gene (reference sequence). CDR3 size: 19 residues. Losses at the gene ends were 2 bases for V and 5 bases for J; bases not matched to a gene: 17. This chain's CDR3 is CASSLSTPLAGPGDNEQFF. The CDR3 DNA follows: TGTGCCAGCAGCTTAAGCACCCCTTTAGCGGGACCCGGGGACAATGAGCAGTTCTTC.

The rearrangement links TRBV5-1 to TRBJ2-5; perhaps TRBD1 as D (6 bases). The ends were cut back, 4 bases at V and 4 bases at J, with 17 bases in the middle. The germline CDR1 and CDR2 sequences are SGHRS and YFSETQ. The CDR3 totals 15 residues. The CDR3 protein is CASSPNREPGETQYF. CDR3 nucleotides: TGCGCCAGCAGCCCGAACAGGGAACCGGGAGAGACCCAGTACTTC.

V usage is TRBV19 and J usage is TRBJ2-5; 9 bases align to TRBD1. From germline, CDR1 is LNHDA and CDR2 SQIVND (reference sequence). V lost 2 bases to trimming and J lost 5 bases; unmatched junction nucleotides: 6. The CDR3 consists of 15 residues. The CDR3 loop is CASSIRDRARETQYF. CDR3 in DNA: TGTGCCAGTAGTATAAGGGACAGGGCACGGGAGACCCAGTACTTC.

Comments on this clone: At one end, the junction sequence differs from germline, possibly due to a read error. Written as DNA, the CDR3 is TGTGCCAGCAGCTCAACAACCATGGACAGGGGGCGCTTACACTTC. Translated, it gives CASSSTTMDRGRLHF. This chain links TRBV7-2 with TRBJ2-7, with 11 bases identical to TRBD1. This CDR3 region has 15 residues. Per germline, CDR1 SGHTA and CDR2 FQGNSA.

This sequence joins TRBV2 and TRBJ2-1; D is perhaps TRBD1 (6 bases). This CDR3 contains 13 residues. From germline, CDR1 is SNHLY and CDR2 FYNNEI. V was pared by 11 bases and J by 1 base, with 12 bases between. CDR3 residues: CAGGWGSYNEQFF. In DNA form, the CDR3 reads TGTGCCGGGGGCTGGGGGTCCTACAATGAGCAGTTCTTC.

J is TRBJ2-7 and V is TRBV6-1; possibly TRBD2 for D (5 bases). Germline CDR1 is MNHNS and CDR2 is SASEGT. With 0 bases removed from V and 9 bases from J, the gap between germline ends came to 12 bases. There are 13 residues in the CDR3. DNA for the CDR3: TGTGCCAGCAGTGAAGCTCCGGACTCCCGGCAGTACTTC. Its translation: CASSEAPDSRQYF.

The rearrangement links TRBV30 to TRBJ2-7; TRBD1 aligns across 12 bases. Germline V gene sequence: CDR1 GTSNPN, CDR2 SVGIG (reference sequence). The CDR3 has 12 residues. Trimming at V came to 8 bases and at J to 7 bases, leaving 6 bases not matched to a gene. In DNA, the CDR3 is TGTGCCGTAGGGGACAGGGGGCGGGAGCAGTACTTC. Encoded protein: CAVGDRGREQYF.

V gene TRBV28 combines with J gene TRBJ2-5, with a weak D call TRBD1 (5 bases). The germline V gene encodes CDR1 MDHEN and CDR2 SYDVKM. V dropped 3 bases and J dropped 2 bases, with 7 bases sitting between them. This CDR3 region has 13 residues. CDR3 sequence: CASSFGAQETQYF. The CDR3 region has the DNA TGTGCCAGCAGTTTTGGGGCTCAAGAGACCCAGTACTTC.

V gene TRBV27 combines with J gene TRBJ2-4; 8 nucleotides agree with TRBD2. CDR1 is MNHEY and CDR2 is SMNVEV in the germline V gene (reference sequence). This CDR3 has 17 residues. J was trimmed by 5 bases and V by 4 bases; bases with no gene match: 13. CDR3 coding DNA: TGTGCCAGCAGTTCGTGGACTAGCCCCCCCCGTGAAAACATTCAGTACTTC. Translated, it gives CASSSWTSPPRENIQYF.

The rearrangement uses TRBV2 and TRBJ2-5; D may be TRBD2 (6 bases). CDR3 size: 15 residues. V gave up 6 bases and J gave up 5 bases, with 19 bases separating them. Germline V gene data show CDR1 as SNHLY and CDR2 as FYNNEI. The CDR3 spells CASRPWLGAGETQYF. In DNA, the CDR3 is TGTGCCAGCAGGCCCTGGTTAGGGGCGGGGGAGACCCAGTACTTC.

This clone appeared once. J is TRBJ2-7 and V is TRBV29-1, with D perhaps TRBD1 (5 bases). The CDR3 has 13 amino acids. Germline CDR1 and CDR2: SQVTM and ANQGSEA. The germline V and J ends were trimmed by 6 bases and 0 bases, with 12 bases remaining between them. CDR3 sequence (DNA): TGCAGCGTGTTATGGGGCCCCTCCTACGAGCAGTACTTC. Translating gives CSVLWGPSYEQYF.

V and J are TRBV5-6 and TRBJ2-7, with D maybe TRBD2 (5 bases). The CDR3 consists of 12 residues. Trimming removed 5 bases at V and 6 bases at J, with 12 bases between. Germline lookup yields CDR1 SGHDT and CDR2 YYEEEE. This CDR3 reads CASRASAGEQYF. CDR3 in DNA: TGTGCCAGCAGGGCGTCGGCGGGCGAGCAGTACTTC.

V usage is TRBV6-5 and J usage is TRBJ2-7; TRBD2 matches 8 bases. The germline V gene has CDR1 MNHEY and CDR2 SVGAGI. The CDR3 length is 14 residues. Losses at the gene ends were 2 bases for V and 4 bases for J; bases not matched to a gene: 4. CDR3 residues: CASSYATSGYEQYF. Written as DNA, the CDR3 is TGTGCCAGCAGTTACGCTACTAGCGGTTACGAGCAGTACTTC.

DNA for the CDR3: TGTGCCAGCTCACCACCCAGGGTATCAGATACGCAGTATTTT. The encoded protein is CASSPPRVSDTQYF. The chain carries TRBV18 and TRBJ2-3; D perhaps matches TRBD1 (5 bases). CDR3 length: 14 amino acids. V lost 0 bases and J lost 4, with 8 bases in between. CDR1 and CDR2 (germline): KGHSH, LQKENI. Full variable domain (remainder filled in from reference TRBV18 and TRBJ2-3): NAGVMQNPRHLVRRRGQEARLRCSPMKGHSHVYWYRQLPEEGLKFMVYLQKENIIDESGMPKERFSAEFPKEGPSILRIQQVVRGDSAAYFCASSPPRVSDTQYFGPGTRLTVL.

The chain carries TRBV4-2 and TRBJ1-4; 10 bases are a match to TRBD1. Germline lookup yields CDR1 LGHNA and CDR2 YNFKEQ. V dropped 0 bases and J dropped 8; count of bases not matched to a gene: 6. This CDR3 has 16 residues. CDR3 in amino acids: CASSQDRGTGEEKLFF. The CDR3 nucleotides read TGTGCCAGCAGCCAAGATCGAGGGACAGGGGAAGAAAAACTGTTTTTT.

This chain's CDR3 is CSVMLAASTDTQYF. CDR3 DNA sequence: TGCAGCGTAATGCTAGCGGCCAGCACAGATACGCAGTATTTT. This rearrangement joins TRBV29-1 to TRBJ2-3; 7 bases map to TRBD2. V gave up 6 bases and J gave up 0 bases; unmatched junction bases: 6. Germline CDR1 reads SQVTM; CDR2 reads ANQGSEA. This CDR3 has 14 residues.

This chain's CDR3 is CASSLGDSQETQYF. The CDR3, as DNA: TGCGCCAGCAGCTTGGGTGACAGCCAAGAGACCCAGTACTTC. The chain employs TRBV5-1 and TRBJ2-5; D may be TRBD1 (5 bases). Germline lookup yields CDR1 SGHRS and CDR2 YFSETQ. V dropped 0 bases and J dropped 1 base, with 7 bases sitting between them. There are 14 residues in the CDR3.